The 25 T cell receptor beta chains in this list originate from one sample, sequenced in a study of cytomegalovirus exposure and HLA in healthy donors. PCR amplification relied on 60 Vbeta primers (plus 13 Jbeta primers). Assay used: immunoSEQ multiplex PCR; TCRdb lists only in-frame clones, some missing. The profile covers 150,000 to 200,000 clones, with roughly 78% appearing a single time and 3.5% to 5% taken by the ten largest. The sequencing input was PBMCs. Receptor source: a woman younger than 45 in good health and CMV-seropositive.

The genes are TRBV9 and TRBJ2-3; possible D gene TRBD2, 6 bases. CDR1 and CDR2 (germline): SGDLS, YYNGEE. This CDR3 comprises 14 residues. Trimming removed 3 bases from V and 5 bases from J, with 13 bases in between. The CDR3 region is CASSGGTTGDTQYF. The CDR3 bases are TGTGCCAGCAGCGGCGGGACCACGGGAGATACGCAGTATTTT.

The chain combines TRBV18 with TRBJ2-7; 8 bases align to TRBD2. Trimming cost V 4 bases and J 2 bases; bases outside gene matches: 7. The CDR3 covers 15 residues. Per the germline V gene, CDR1 is KGHSH and CDR2 is LQKENI. The CDR3 region is CASSLGVAGTYEQYF. Here the CDR3 DNA reads TGTGCCAGCTCACTCGGGGTAGCGGGGACCTACGAGCAGTACTTC.

The J gene is TRBJ2-2, the V gene TRBV19; possible D gene TRBD2, 5 bases. V shed 4 bases and J shed 5 bases, with 11 bases lying between them. Germline assignment: CDR1 LNHDA and CDR2 SQIVND (reference sequence). This CDR3 spans 14 amino acids. CDR3 sequence reads: CASSNGPGTGELFF. CDR3 bases: TGTGCCAGTAGTAATGGGCCGGGGACCGGGGAGCTGTTTTTT.

The rearrangement links TRBV30 to TRBJ1-2; 8 bases are shared with TRBD1. Losses at the gene ends were 3 bases for V and 8 bases for J; bases not matched to a gene: 11. CDR3 length equals 14 residues. Germline assignment: CDR1 GTSNPN and CDR2 SVGIG (reference sequence). CDR3 loop: CAWRDGQGTGGYTF. Written as DNA, the CDR3 is TGTGCCTGGAGAGACGGACAGGGAACGGGCGGCTACACCTTC.

The J gene is TRBJ1-3, the V gene TRBV6-5; D is unresolved. V lost 4 bases to trimming and J lost 2 bases, with 12 bases between them. Germline V gene lookup returns CDR1 MNHEY and CDR2 SVGAGI. The CDR3 covers 15 residues. In DNA form, the CDR3 reads TGTGCCAGCAGTTCTTACTCCGGGGCTGGAAACACCATATATTTT. The encoded protein is CASSSYSGAGNTIYF.

The J gene is TRBJ2-6, the V gene TRBV5-6; D is uncertain. Germline CDR1 is SGHDT and CDR2 is YYEEEE. This CDR3 is 16 amino acids long. Trimming removed 4 bases from V and 4 bases from J, with 15 bases in between. The CDR3 DNA reads as TGTGCCAGCAGCCTACTTGACATCACCGGGGCCAACGTCCTGACTTTC. Protein product: CASSLLDITGANVLTF.

A few counts support this clone. The rearrangement joins TRBV11-3 to TRBJ2-3, with TRBD2 matching over 8 bases. With V trimmed by 0 bases and J by 6 bases, 8 bases remained unmatched. Germline V gives CDR1 SGHNT, CDR2 YENEEA. The CDR3 extends over 16 amino acids. In DNA, the CDR3 is TGTGCCAGCAGCTTAGAGGGCGCGGGGGGTGTGGATACGCAGTATTTT. This translates into CASSLEGAGGVDTQYF.

This clone was seen just once. The J gene is TRBJ2-7, the V gene TRBV21-1; whether TRBD1, the table's D call, matches the DNA was not checked. TRBV21-1 is a documented pseudogene. The CDR3 is 12 amino acids. The CDR3 sequence: CATNRGPYEQYF. CDR3 DNA sequence: TGTGCCACTAACAGGGGACCCTACGAGCAGTACTTC.

The gene calls are TRBV5-1 and TRBJ2-2; the match to TRBD1 covers 7 bases. The CDR3 consists of 16 residues. The ends lost 1 base at V and 4 bases at J; junction bases unmatched: 7. Germline V gene lookup returns CDR1 SGHRS and CDR2 YFSETQ. In DNA, the CDR3 is TGCGCCAGCAGCTTGCGAGGGGGCGCGGTCACCGGGGAGCTGTTTTTT. Translation gives CASSLRGGAVTGELFF.

The chain joins TRBV9 to TRBJ2-3, with 9 bases identical to TRBD2. Germline V gene data show CDR1 as SGDLS and CDR2 as YYNGEE. Germline trimming cut 2 bases from V and 1 base from J; bases unmatched to any gene: 8. The CDR3 has 17 amino acids. CDR3 nucleotide sequence: TGTGCCAGCAGCGTTAGCGGGGGTGGTGGAGGCACAGATACGCAGTATTTT. Translated, it gives CASSVSGGGGGTDTQYF.

The CDR3 loop is CASSPPNGQASGNTIYF. CDR3 in DNA: TGTGCCAGCAGCCCTCCTAACGGTCAAGCTTCTGGAAACACCATATATTTT. V usage is TRBV7-9 and J usage is TRBJ1-3; no clear D gene. Deletions cut 5 bases from V and 1 base from J, with 18 bases between. CDR3 length: 17 residues. The V gene's germline CDR1 is SEHNR and CDR2 FQNEAQ (reference sequence).

The CDR3, as DNA: TGTGCCAGCAGTTACAGGGGCCTAGCGGGAGGGGAGACCCAGTACTTC. Protein: CASSYRGLAGGETQYF. The chain combines TRBV6-5 with TRBJ2-5; 12 nucleotides match TRBD2. After removal of 2 bases from V and 5 bases from J, the junction contained 6 bases not matched to a gene. Germline CDR1 MNHEY, CDR2 SVGAGI. There are 16 residues in the CDR3.

This rearrangement joins TRBV7-8 to TRBJ2-1; D is ambiguous. V dropped 1 base and J dropped 7 bases, with 14 bases sitting between them. CDR3 length equals 15 residues. Germline CDR1 is SGHVS and CDR2 is FQNEAQ. CDR3 DNA: TGTGCCAGCAGCTTAGGTCGTGACTCCTTTAATGAGCAGTTCTTC. Its translation: CASSLGRDSFNEQFF.

The chain combines TRBV18 with TRBJ1-5; a possible D gene is TRBD1 (5 bases). Germline CDR1 KGHSH, CDR2 LQKENI. This CDR3 is 15 amino acids long. The V gene lost 3 bases and the J gene lost 4 bases, with 13 bases spanning the gap. The DNA for the CDR3 is TGTGCCAGCTCACCCCTCGGGGGAACGAATCAGCCCCAGCATTTT. It yields the protein CASSPLGGTNQPQHF.

V gene TRBV11-2 combines with J gene TRBJ2-1; 8 bases line up with TRBD2. Trimming cost V 5 bases and J 8 bases; bases outside gene matches: 14. Germline CDR1 is SGHAT and CDR2 is FQNNGV. The CDR3 runs 16 residues. CDR3 bases: TGTGCCAGCAGCCCCAAGACGGCGGGAGGAAGTGATGAGCAGTTCTTC. The encoded protein is CASSPKTAGGSDEQFF.

V and J are TRBV4-1 and TRBJ2-1, with a possible D match to TRBD2 (5 bases). From germline, CDR1 is MGHRA and CDR2 YSYEKL. The ends were cut back, 4 bases at V and 7 bases at J, with 20 bases in the middle. This CDR3 spans 16 amino acids. DNA of the CDR3: TGCGCCAGCAGCCGCTCCCGAGGGAGCGAGGAGAATGAGCAGTTCTTC. This sequence encodes CASSRSRGSEENEQFF.

CDR3 DNA: TGTGCCAGCAGTGTTGGTTCGAGGGAGCCCCAGCATTTT. Translating gives CASSVGSREPQHF. V gene TRBV6-1 combines with J gene TRBJ1-5; D is ambiguous. The CDR3 loop spans 13 amino acids. Germline values: CDR1 MNHNS, CDR2 SASEGT. Deletions cut 4 bases from V and 8 bases from J, with 12 bases between.

This clone has only a few counts. This chain connects TRBV27 to TRBJ1-1, with D possibly matching TRBD1 (5 bases). The V and J ends lost 4 bases and 10 bases respectively, with 16 bases between them. The germline CDR1 and CDR2 sequences are MNHEY and SMNVEV (reference sequence). The CDR3 is 13 residues long. For the CDR3, the DNA is TGTGCCAGCAGTTACGCGGGGGGAGAGGCAGCTTTCTTT. Translating gives CASSYAGGEAAFF.

The chain couples TRBV4-3 to TRBJ2-3, with TRBD2 matching over 14 bases. Trimming cost V 0 bases and J 3 bases; bases outside gene matches: 8. This CDR3 spans 19 amino acids. Germline V lookup: CDR1 LGHNA, CDR2 YSLEER. The CDR3: CASSQDRIRTSGRTDTQYF. The DNA for the CDR3 is TGCGCCAGCAGCCAAGATCGTATAAGGACTAGCGGGAGGACAGATACGCAGTATTTT.

This chain joins TRBV11-2 and TRBJ2-5; no definite D call. CDR1 and CDR2 (germline): SGHAT, FQNNGV. V lost 3 bases and J lost 5, with 4 bases in between. The CDR3 consists of 11 residues. In nucleotides, the CDR3 is TGTGCCAGCAGCTTCGGGGAGACCCAGTACTTC. As protein: CASSFGETQYF.

The V and J genes are TRBV13 and TRBJ1-1; a possible D gene is TRBD1 (5 bases). The CDR3 has 11 residues. Germline CDR1 and CDR2: PRHDT and FYEKMQ (reference sequence). V lost 5 bases and J 8 bases, leaving 9 bases between the germline ends. This chain's CDR3 is CASSIRTEAFF. CDR3 nucleotides: TGTGCCAGCAGCATACGGACAGAAGCTTTCTTT.

This clone was detected only a few times. The chain has TRBV10-3 and TRBJ2-7, with TRBD1 identical over 8 bases. The V gene end was trimmed by 5 bases and the J gene end by 0 bases; junction bases not matched to a gene: 6. The germline V gene encodes CDR1 ENHRY and CDR2 SYGVKD. This CDR3 region has 15 residues. CDR3: CAISTGTGSSYEQYF. The CDR3 DNA reads TGTGCCATCAGTACCGGGACAGGAAGCTCCTACGAGCAGTACTTC.

The chain uses TRBV9 and TRBJ1-1, with D unclear. Germline V gives CDR1 SGDLS, CDR2 YYNGEE. Trimming shortened V by 0 bases and J by 5 bases, and 14 bases separated the two germline ends. This CDR3 is 15 amino acids long. The CDR3 nucleotides read TGTGCCAGCAGCGTAGATTCTACCCGGGGTACTGAAGCTTTCTTT. It specifies CASSVDSTRGTEAFF.

The chain couples TRBV18 to TRBJ1-4; weak D call: TRBD1 (5 bases). In germline, CDR1 is KGHSH, CDR2 LQKENI. The CDR3 is 14 amino acids. The germline V and J ends were trimmed by 2 bases and 7 bases, with 11 bases remaining between them. In DNA form, the CDR3 reads TGTGCCAGCTCACCAAGTAGACAGAGTGAAAAACTGTTTTTT. Translation gives CASSPSRQSEKLFF.

The DNA for the CDR3 is TGCAGCGTTGACCTGGGAGACTATGGCTACACCTTC. As protein: CSVDLGDYGYTF. The chain recombines TRBV29-1 with TRBJ1-2, with D uncertain. The CDR3 is 12 amino acids. Germline values: CDR1 SQVTM, CDR2 ANQGSEA. The ends were cut back, 3 bases at V and 3 bases at J, with 8 bases in the middle.